This T cell receptor beta chain was sequenced for a study of OX40 agonist ivuxolimab in advanced cancers. Study-level information: The study treated patients with ivuxolimab, an agonistic anti-OX40 (CD134) antibody. Dosing consisted of intravenous ivuxolimab at 0.01 to 10 mg/kg every 2 weeks. Study findings and constraints: Clonal expansion from baseline to week 6 occurred in both CD4+ and CD8+ T cells. CD8+ T cells showed, on average, more clonal expansion than CD4+ cells.

The table came from immunoSEQ multiplex PCR; TCRdb's copy has only in-frame clones and leaves some out. The sample records about 100,000 clones, 89% being singletons. Comment on this clone: Its antigen is still unknown.

This CDR3 has 13 residues. Germline V CDR1 and CDR2: MDHEN, SYDVKM. V lost 4 bases and J lost 2, with 8 bases in between. This rearrangement joins TRBV28 to TRBJ1-2, with unresolved D. The specimen comprised CD4+ or CD8+ T cells sorted from blood, sampled in a trial of the OX40 agonist ivuxolimab. The sequence came from an adult with an advanced solid tumor such as melanoma, head and neck, liver or kidney cancer. The CDR3 nucleotides are TGTGCCAGCAGTTCCCTGATCAACTATGGCTACACCTTC. Translating it yields CASSSLINYGYTF.